This record covers a single T cell receptor (beta chain). Its cognate antigen is unknown. This entry comes from a study of response to subunit inactivated influenza vaccine. In TCRdb, the RT-PCR reads were re-called with MiXCR into one record per CDR3 protein. The table lists 700,000 to 800,000 distinct CDR3 sequences, about a fifth of them singletons. Findings and limits, study-wide: Seasonal influenza vaccination, on each occasion, was suggested by the authors to recruit few new T cells.

CDR3 length equals 18 residues. In germline, CDR1 is SQVTM, CDR2 ANQGSEA. With V trimmed by 6 bases and J by 0 bases, 14 bases remained unmatched. V and J are TRBV29-1 and TRBJ2-3, with 11 bases fitting TRBD2. Source: PBMCs from blood, taken approximately 5 days after vaccination. The TCR comes from a man aged 45-60 years who received an inactivated influenza vaccine. DNA for the CDR3: TGCAGCGTCCTCCCGGGACTAGCGGACATTACTAGCACAGATACGCAGTATTTT. Amino acids: CSVLPGLADITSTDTQYF.